Below, 20 T cell receptor beta chains from the same sample are listed, as sequenced in a study of T cell changes during pregnancy in multiple sclerosis. Profiled with immunoSEQ multiplex PCR; TCRdb holds only in-frame clones, not every one. The table records around 84,000 clones, 85% to 95% of them present only once. The specimen comprised peripheral blood, sampled in the second trimester of pregnancy. The source of these receptors is a female donor in good health, enrolled as a control in a pregnancy study.

The chain recombines TRBV25-1 with TRBJ2-5, with TRBD2 identical over 8 bases. Germline CDR1 MGHDK, CDR2 SYGVNS. The ends lost 3 bases at V and 3 bases at J; junction bases unmatched: 6. This CDR3 is built from 15 residues. CDR3 nucleotide sequence: TGTGCCAGCAGTGATGGGACTAGGTGGGAAGAGACCCAGTACTTC. This sequence encodes CASSDGTRWEETQYF.

The chain uses TRBV11-2 and TRBJ1-5; 7 bases agree with TRBD1. The CDR3 has 15 residues. Germline values: CDR1 SGHAT, CDR2 FQNNGV. J gave up 8 bases and V 0 bases, and 7 bases lay outside the gene matches. This CDR3 reads CASSLDLRQGEPQHF. The CDR3 DNA follows: TGTGCCAGCAGCTTAGATCTTAGACAGGGTGAGCCCCAGCATTTT.

The V call is TRBV9, the J call TRBJ1-1; 9 positions match TRBD1. Germline V gives CDR1 SGDLS, CDR2 YYNGEE. This CDR3 has 14 residues. V was clipped by 6 bases and J by 5 bases; unmatched bases: 8. The CDR3 region is CASTAGTGNTEAFF. The CDR3 bases are TGTGCCAGCACTGCGGGGACAGGGAATACTGAAGCTTTCTTT.

The chain combines TRBV18 with TRBJ2-7; TRBD2 matches 8 bases. The CDR3 covers 15 residues. V lost 5 bases, J lost 0 bases, and 6 bases stayed unmatched. Germline lookup yields CDR1 KGHSH and CDR2 LQKENI. DNA for the CDR3: TGTGCCAGCTCAGCCACTAGCGGCGGCTCCTACGAGCAGTACTTC. This codes for CASSATSGGSYEQYF.

This rearrangement joins TRBV5-5 to TRBJ2-1; TRBD2 aligns across 12 bases. Trimming removed 2 bases from V and 7 bases from J; junction bases left unmatched: 7. Germline V CDR1 and CDR2: SGHKS, YYEKEE (reference sequence). The CDR3 has 16 amino acids. The CDR3 reads CASSFPSGRASNEQFF. CDR3 nucleotide sequence: TGTGCCAGCAGCTTCCCTAGCGGGAGGGCCAGTAATGAGCAGTTCTTC.

The V and J genes are TRBV7-9 and TRBJ2-3, with 9 bases lining up with TRBD1. Germline V gene data show CDR1 as SEHNR and CDR2 as FQNEAQ (reference sequence). The length of the CDR3 is 14 residues. The trim removed 5 bases at V and 7 bases at J, leaving 7 bases unmatched. CDR3 nucleotides: TGTGCCAGCAGCATGTGGGACAGGGTAAATACGCAGTATTTT. It specifies CASSMWDRVNTQYF.

V and J are TRBV7-6 and TRBJ2-3; the match to TRBD2 covers 11 bases. Germline-derived CDR1 and CDR2 are SGHVS and FNYEAQ. V was pared by 4 bases and J by 4 bases, with 7 bases of the junction left unmatched. This CDR3 has 16 residues. The CDR3 DNA sequence: TGTGCCAGCAGCTCTAGCGGGAGGCTGGACGCAGATACGCAGTATTTT. Its translation: CASSSSGRLDADTQYF.

V is TRBV5-1 and J is TRBJ2-2, with a possible D match to TRBD1 (8 bases). Deletions cut 6 bases from V and 1 base from J, with 16 bases between. The CDR3 sequence is 16 residues long. Germline CDR1 is SGHRS and CDR2 is YFSETQ. This CDR3 is CASTLRGTGNTGELFF. Here the CDR3 DNA reads TGCGCCAGCACTCTGCGGGGGACAGGGAACACCGGGGAGCTGTTTTTT.

This chain connects TRBV2 to TRBJ2-1; D may be TRBD2 (6 bases). This CDR3 is built from 13 residues. In germline, CDR1 is SNHLY, CDR2 FYNNEI. The V end was cut by 7 bases, the J end by 4 bases, with 11 bases between. Here the CDR3 DNA reads TGTGCCAGCAAGGATGGAGGGTACAATGAGCAGTTCTTC. Translation: CASKDGGYNEQFF.

The genes are TRBV28 and TRBJ2-7, with 13 positions matching TRBD2. Per the germline V gene, CDR1 is MDHEN and CDR2 is SYDVKM. This CDR3 has 15 residues. The J segment lost 2 bases and the V segment lost 6 bases, leaving 4 bases of the junction unmatched. The CDR3 spells CASSPGLAGTYEQYF. The CDR3 DNA sequence: TGTGCCAGCAGCCCGGGACTAGCGGGAACCTACGAGCAGTACTTC.

The CDR3 reads CASSTGTSPSQETQYF. CDR3 bases: TGTGCCAGCAGCACGGGGACTAGCCCCAGCCAAGAGACCCAGTACTTC. The chain carries TRBV9 and TRBJ2-5, with 9 nucleotides matching TRBD2. This CDR3 region has 16 residues. Looked up from germline, CDR1 is SGDLS and CDR2 is YYNGEE. V dropped 4 bases and J dropped 1; count of bases not matched to a gene: 8.

The rearrangement uses TRBV27 and TRBJ1-1; the D is unclear. The CDR3 loop spans 14 amino acids. Germline CDR1 reads MNHEY; CDR2 reads SMNVEV (reference sequence). V was cut by 0 bases and J by 6 bases, with 11 bases left in between. Here the CDR3 reads CASSLSSWQAEAFF. The DNA of the CDR3 is TGTGCCAGCAGTTTATCATCGTGGCAGGCTGAAGCTTTCTTT.

In its sample, this clone was seen once. The gene calls are TRBV5-1 and TRBJ2-2; possible D gene TRBD1, 6 bases. The CDR3 totals 15 residues. Trimming left V 5 bases short and J 0 bases short, with 11 bases between. Germline values: CDR1 SGHRS, CDR2 YFSETQ. This CDR3 is CASRQDSTNTGELFF. DNA of the CDR3: TGCGCCAGCAGACAGGACAGTACGAACACCGGGGAGCTGTTTTTT.

This clone has only a few counts. The rearrangement uses TRBV19 and TRBJ1-1; tentatively, D is TRBD1 (5 bases). This CDR3 spans 11 amino acids. In germline, CDR1 is LNHDA, CDR2 SQIVND (reference sequence). V lost 8 bases to trimming and J lost 8 bases, with 12 bases between them. CDR3: CASFRQLEAFF. The CDR3 bases are TGTGCCAGTTTCCGACAGCTAGAAGCTTTCTTT.

This clone was detected only a few times. CDR3 sequence (DNA): TGTGCCAGCAGTTATGTTAGCGGCCAAACCGGCCTGACTTTC. This encodes CASSYVSGQTGLTF. V is TRBV6-6 and J is TRBJ2-6; D may be TRBD2 (6 bases). Trimming took 3 bases from V and 15 from J, leaving 18 bases between them. Germline V gene data show CDR1 as MNHNY and CDR2 as SVGAGI (reference sequence). The length of the CDR3 is 14 residues.

This clone appeared a few times. The rearrangement links TRBV28 to TRBJ2-2; no firm D call. The CDR3 covers 16 residues. The germline CDR1 and CDR2 sequences are MDHEN and SYDVKM. Trimming took 8 bases from V and 0 from J, leaving 16 bases between them. This CDR3 is CASQSFHITNTGELFF. In nucleotides, the CDR3 is TGTGCCAGCCAATCTTTTCACATTACGAACACCGGGGAGCTGTTTTTT.

This sequence joins TRBV7-5 and TRBJ2-4; the tabulated D call, TRBD2, remains unverified against the DNA. TRBV7-5 is designated a pseudogene. The CDR3 extends over 13 amino acids. CDR3: CVRRPGFKAIQYF. CDR3 coding DNA: TGTGTCAGAAGACCCGGGTTTAAGGCCATTCAGTACTTC.

This clone was seen a single time. J is TRBJ1-4 and V is TRBV19; D unclear. The CDR3 is 15 residues long. Germline assignment: CDR1 LNHDA and CDR2 SQIVND (reference sequence). The V end lost 7 bases, the J end lost 2 bases, and 14 bases lay between the germline ends. CDR3 sequence (DNA): TGTGCCAGTACCCTAGGAGGAAATACTAATGAAAAACTGTTTTTT. Protein: CASTLGGNTNEKLFF.

This chain connects TRBV27 to TRBJ2-7; 12 bases align to TRBD1. CDR1 and CDR2 from the germline V gene are MNHEY and SMNVEV (reference sequence). The V segment lost 7 bases and the J segment 6 bases; nucleotides outside the gene matches: 4. The CDR3 is 13 residues long. The CDR3 loop is CASTGQGASEQYF. DNA for the CDR3: TGTGCCAGCACGGGACAGGGGGCTTCCGAGCAGTACTTC.

The genes are TRBV4-2 and TRBJ2-1, with 14 positions matching TRBD2. V gave up 4 bases and J gave up 2 bases; unmatched junction bases: 7. This CDR3 is built from 18 residues. Germline loops: CDR1 LGHNA, CDR2 YNFKEQ. This chain's CDR3 is CASSRGTSGSSPYNEQFF. The CDR3 DNA is TGTGCCAGCAGCCGCGGGACTAGCGGGAGTAGTCCCTACAATGAGCAGTTCTTC.